This T cell receptor (beta chain) was profiled in a study of blood T cell repertoires in COVID-19. Across the study: T cells, B-cell-depleted T cells, or PBMCs provided the cDNA or gDNA that served as material.

As handled by the study authors: Using reference gene primer amplification, nucleated cell counts were estimated. Some clones are missing from TCRdb's copy, which holds only in-frame ones; the method was immunoSEQ multiplex PCR. V, J and clone size derive from that table, while D and trimming were established from the DNA sequence. The sample carries over 150,000 clones, over 70% recorded once. Germline CDR1 and CDR2: SGHDT and YYEEEE. Trimming cost V 0 bases and J 3 bases; bases outside gene matches: 10. CDR3 length: 17 amino acids. Only one count was recorded for this clone. The chain employs TRBV5-6 and TRBJ2-5; the match to TRBD2 covers 8 bases. This TCR derives from an elderly woman with active or convalescent COVID-19. Sequenced input: peripheral blood. CDR3 DNA: TGTGCCAGCAGCTTGGCCACCGGGACTAGAATAGAAGAGACCCAGTACTTC. Its translation is CASSLATGTRIEETQYF.